This TCR beta chain originates from a study of cytomegalovirus exposure and HLA in healthy donors. The sample holds one count of this clone. Its antigen is as yet unknown. The primer mix had 60 Vbeta and 13 Jbeta primers. In the original processing: A follow-up analysis tallied 60 million to 85 million unique TCR beta chains, roughly 11 million shared. Sequencing was performed with immunoSEQ multiplex PCR; in TCRdb, only in-frame clones are kept and a portion is missing. For V, J and clone size, that table is used; D and trimming come from the DNA. The data hold some 100,000 clones, with 55% to 75% observed a single time. The CDR3 contains 18 residues. V lost 5 bases to trimming and J lost 1 base, with 20 bases between them. Germline-derived CDR1 and CDR2 are SGHVS and FQNEAQ. Study-wide results and limits: In a later analysis, parvovirus B19, influenza, CMV and Epstein-Barr virus appeared linked to several top co-occurrence clusters. The productive fraction for most TCR beta V segments was about 87% or about 30% in an earlier analysis.

Sequencing was done on a sample of PBMCs. The chain has TRBV7-8 and TRBJ2-2, with D perhaps matching TRBD1 (6 bases). The TCR comes from a woman aged 50 to 65 in good health and CMV-seropositive. CDR3: CASSRLKIAQGNTGELFF. Here the CDR3 DNA reads TGTGCCAGCAGCAGACTAAAGATTGCACAGGGGAACACCGGGGAGCTGTTTTTT.